These T cell receptor beta chains were read from a single sample in a study of T-cell memory formation after mild COVID-19. Each CDR3 protein is one row after TCRdb ran MiXCR on the 5' RACE reads. The sample contains 250,000 to 350,000 distinct CDR3 sequences, roughly 19% of which appear only once. Sequencing was performed on PBMCs or a T cell subset sorted from them (not recorded which). The receptors were sampled from a man younger than 35 who had mild COVID-19 (a few samples of this study predate the infection). Cell type and time point are not known. Both conserved end residues are part of each CDR3. Clone size, where shown, is once, few, many, or a class for clones that have expanded.

j_call: TRBJ1-1; v_call: TRBV5-1; clone_size: few; cdr3_aa: CASSRDRQNTEAFF
j_call: TRBJ2-5; v_call: TRBV7-3; clone_size: -; cdr3_aa: CASSLKGLAGGQETQYF
j_call: TRBJ1-2; v_call: TRBV5-4; clone_size: few; cdr3_aa: CASSNGRDIYGYTF
j_call: TRBJ1-5; v_call: TRBV3-1; clone_size: few; cdr3_aa: CASSQDARDSAQHF
j_call: TRBJ2-3; v_call: TRBV7-3; clone_size: many; cdr3_aa: CASSLLGGTDTQYF
j_call: TRBJ1-2; v_call: TRBV5-5; clone_size: many; cdr3_aa: CASTPTPGRSIYGYTF
j_call: TRBJ2-6; v_call: TRBV3-1; clone_size: -; cdr3_aa: CASSRLSGANVLTF
j_call: TRBJ2-1; v_call: TRBV5-1; clone_size: -; cdr3_aa: CASSSTYEQFF
j_call: TRBJ2-5; v_call: TRBV24-1; clone_size: -; cdr3_aa: CATSDPETSAEETQYF
j_call: TRBJ2-3; v_call: TRBV7-9; clone_size: -; cdr3_aa: CASSRGPPGDTQYF
j_call: TRBJ2-7; v_call: TRBV13; clone_size: few; cdr3_aa: CASSLGARFPYEQYF
j_call: TRBJ2-3; v_call: TRBV6-5; clone_size: many; cdr3_aa: CASSYLGSTDTQYF
j_call: TRBJ1-1; v_call: TRBV5-1; clone_size: -; cdr3_aa: CASLPGPEGKANTEAFF
j_call: TRBJ2-2; v_call: TRBV16; clone_size: -; cdr3_aa: CASSQSRANTGELFF
j_call: TRBJ2-4; v_call: TRBV9; clone_size: few; cdr3_aa: CASSQGGLGGNIQYF
j_call: TRBJ2-7; v_call: TRBV20-1; clone_size: few; cdr3_aa: CSARGAGGDSYEQYF
j_call: TRBJ2-1; v_call: TRBV28; clone_size: -; cdr3_aa: CASGVGGMYNEQFF
j_call: TRBJ1-2; v_call: TRBV12-3/TRBV12-4; clone_size: -; cdr3_aa: CASSLAGQGSYGYTF
j_call: TRBJ2-2; v_call: TRBV10-3; clone_size: many; cdr3_aa: CAISGLGNTGELFF
j_call: TRBJ1-1; v_call: TRBV7-3; clone_size: few; cdr3_aa: CASSPWGSGTEAFF
j_call: TRBJ2-6; v_call: TRBV30; clone_size: few; cdr3_aa: CAWRQAGGRGANVLTF
j_call: TRBJ2-5; v_call: TRBV7-2; clone_size: -; cdr3_aa: CASSPLGGYQETQYF
j_call: TRBJ1-2; v_call: TRBV4-1; clone_size: few; cdr3_aa: CASSPSRTGASNYGYTF
j_call: TRBJ2-7; v_call: TRBV7-6; clone_size: -; cdr3_aa: CASSSYRVNEQYF
j_call: TRBJ1-2; v_call: TRBV7-2; clone_size: -; cdr3_aa: CASSGGQGYGYTF
j_call: TRBJ2-1; v_call: TRBV7-2; clone_size: -; cdr3_aa: CASSLADRYGEQFF
j_call: TRBJ2-5; v_call: TRBV5-4; clone_size: -; cdr3_aa: CASSSRGSETQYF
j_call: TRBJ2-1; v_call: TRBV11-2; clone_size: -; cdr3_aa: CASSSRGLAGGRFF
j_call: TRBJ2-1; v_call: TRBV7-6; clone_size: once; cdr3_aa: CASSLEVNSNNEQFF
j_call: TRBJ1-6; v_call: TRBV18; clone_size: few; cdr3_aa: CASSPSGDSPLHF
j_call: TRBJ2-3; v_call: TRBV6-6; clone_size: -; cdr3_aa: CASSYSGTVADTQYF
j_call: TRBJ1-5; v_call: TRBV9; clone_size: -; cdr3_aa: CASSVDGQGTDQPQHF
j_call: TRBJ2-7; v_call: TRBV5-1; clone_size: -; cdr3_aa: CASSFMLPGQVSYEQYF
j_call: TRBJ2-5; v_call: TRBV7-9; clone_size: -; cdr3_aa: CASSFRIQETQYF
j_call: TRBJ2-5; v_call: TRBV5-1; clone_size: -; cdr3_aa: CASTPPAGLQETQYF